The 23 T cell receptor beta chains below were found in one sample sequenced in a study of OX40 agonist ivuxolimab in advanced cancers. Assay used: immunoSEQ multiplex PCR; TCRdb lists only in-frame clones, some missing. The table shows approximately 37,000 clones, with approximately 83% occurring only once. The sequencing used CD4+ or CD8+ T cells sorted from blood, collected in a trial of the OX40 agonist ivuxolimab. All receptors derive from an adult with an advanced solid tumor such as melanoma, head and neck, liver or kidney cancer.

V gene TRBV2 combines with J gene TRBJ2-7; the D call may be TRBD1 or TRBD2 (5 bases each). The V end was cut by 0 bases, the J end by 4 bases, with 10 bases between. The CDR3 sequence is 14 residues long. Germline V gives CDR1 SNHLY, CDR2 FYNNEI. The CDR3 loop is CASSEAPGRYEQYF. In nucleotides, the CDR3 is TGTGCCAGCAGTGAAGCCCCGGGACGATACGAGCAGTACTTC.

The genes are TRBV27 and TRBJ2-7, with 7 bases that match TRBD1. From germline, CDR1 is MNHEY and CDR2 SMNVEV (reference sequence). V shed 5 bases, J shed 3 bases, and the junction held 7 bases outside the gene matches. This CDR3 comprises 14 residues. The CDR3 nucleotides are TGTGCCAGCAGTCTCACGACAGGGCACTACGAGCAGTACTTC. Translating it yields CASSLTTGHYEQYF.

The chain carries TRBV9 and TRBJ2-7, with TRBD1 matching over 9 bases. The junction had 3 bases not matched to a gene; V was cut back by 3 bases and J by 2 bases. The length of the CDR3 is 14 residues. Germline loops: CDR1 SGDLS, CDR2 YYNGEE. CDR3 sequence reads: CASSEDRGPYEQYF. The CDR3 DNA follows: TGTGCCAGCAGCGAGGACAGGGGACCCTACGAGCAGTACTTC.

The rearrangement uses TRBV14 and TRBJ2-7; no firm D call. The CDR3 sequence is 13 residues long. The germline CDR1 and CDR2 sequences are SGHDN and FVKESK. Trimming took off 4 bases at V and 5 bases at J, with 12 bases between the two ends. This CDR3 reads CASSRGPLNEQYF. CDR3 coding DNA: TGTGCCAGCAGCCGCGGCCCTCTAAACGAGCAGTACTTC.

The rearrangement joins TRBV19 to TRBJ1-1; D not resolved. This CDR3 comprises 14 residues. V was cut by 7 bases and J by 1 base, with 13 bases left in between. Germline CDR1 reads LNHDA; CDR2 reads SQIVND (reference sequence). Written as DNA, the CDR3 is TGTGCCAGTAAGGGAGAAGGGTGGAACACTGAAGCTTTCTTT. It yields the protein CASKGEGWNTEAFF. Together with reference TRBV19 and TRBJ1-1, the CDR3 gives the full variable domain: DGGITQSPKYLFRKEGQNVTLSCEQNLNHDAMYWYRQDPGQGLRLIYYSQIVNDFQKGDIAEGYSVSREKKESFPLTVTSAQKNPTAFYLCASKGEGWNTEAFFGQGTRLTVV.

The chain employs TRBV5-4 and TRBJ1-1; D call uncertain. This CDR3 is built from 17 residues. Germline V gives CDR1 SGHNT, CDR2 YYREEE (reference sequence). V lost 2 bases and J 6 bases, leaving 23 bases between the germline ends. CDR3 nucleotide sequence: TGTGCCAGCAGCTTCTGGGCCGCGGATTGGGGAAACGCTGAAGCTTTCTTT. Protein sequence: CASSFWAADWGNAEAFF.

There are a few counts of this clone. J is TRBJ1-2 and V is TRBV4-1; possibly TRBD1 for D (5 bases). V was pared by 4 bases and J by 8 bases, with 11 bases between. This CDR3 comprises 12 residues. The germline V gene encodes CDR1 MGHRA and CDR2 YSYEKL. CDR3 region: CASSLGTVGYTF. The CDR3 DNA reads TGCGCCAGCAGCCTGGGGACGGTAGGCTACACCTTC.

The chain is built from TRBV30 and TRBJ1-1; the D gene is possibly TRBD1 (5 bases). Trimming took off 5 bases at V and 6 bases at J, with 16 bases between the two ends. Germline-derived CDR1 and CDR2 are GTSNPN and SVGIG (reference sequence). This CDR3 region has 13 residues. DNA of the CDR3: TGTGCCTGGGGGACTGGCTATGGGTCTGAAGCTTTCTTT. Encoded protein: CAWGTGYGSEAFF.

This clone is a singleton in its sample. The CDR3 reads CASSQRLGPLYEQYF. CDR3 DNA sequence: TGCGCCAGCAGCCAAAGACTAGGTCCTCTCTACGAGCAGTACTTC. The chain has TRBV4-3 and TRBJ2-7; D perhaps matches TRBD2 (6 bases). The length of the CDR3 is 15 residues. Germline V CDR1 and CDR2: LGHNA, YSLEER. V lost 2 bases and J 3 bases, leaving 14 bases between the germline ends.

This clone was recorded once. CDR3: CASSLGYQETQYF. The DNA for the CDR3 is TGCGCCAGCAGCTTGGGGTACCAAGAGACCCAGTACTTC. V is TRBV5-1 and J is TRBJ2-5; D remains ambiguous. Trimming left V 0 bases short and J 0 bases short, with 3 bases between. This CDR3 spans 13 amino acids. Germline values: CDR1 SGHRS, CDR2 YFSETQ.

V usage is TRBV5-5 and J usage is TRBJ2-1; 8 bases are shared with TRBD1. V lost 2 bases and J lost 0; bases outside the gene matches: 4. Germline V gene data show CDR1 as SGHKS and CDR2 as YYEKEE (reference sequence). CDR3 size: 16 residues. The CDR3 reads CASSLQGQVSYNEQFF. The CDR3 DNA reads as TGTGCCAGCAGCTTACAGGGACAGGTCTCCTACAATGAGCAGTTCTTC. Looking up the rest from reference TRBV5-5 and TRBJ2-1 gives the full variable domain: DAGVTQSPTHLIKTRGQQVTLRCSPISGHKSVSWYQQVLGQGPQFIFQYYEKEERGRGNFPDRFSARQFPNYSSELNVNALLLGDSALYLCASSLQGQVSYNEQFFGPGTRLTVL.

The chain is built from TRBV27 and TRBJ1-1, with TRBD1 as a possible D gene (6 bases). The length of the CDR3 is 16 residues. The V end lost 3 bases, the J end lost 5 bases, and 19 bases lay between the germline ends. The germline gives CDR1 MNHEY, CDR2 SMNVEV (reference sequence). Here the CDR3 DNA reads TGTGCCAGCAGTTTTTCGGAGCAGGGGTCGGAGACTGAAGCTTTCTTT. Protein sequence: CASSFSEQGSETEAFF.

The V call is TRBV27, the J call TRBJ2-7; no clear D gene. The CDR3 totals 16 residues. Trimming removed 3 bases at V and 3 bases at J, with 18 bases between. The germline V gene encodes CDR1 MNHEY and CDR2 SMNVEV (reference sequence). DNA for the CDR3: TGTGCCAGCAGTTTGTCGACCCCATATAAAATCTACGAGCAGTACTTC. It specifies CASSLSTPYKIYEQYF.

The chain links TRBV27 to TRBJ2-1, with 8 bases lining up with TRBD2. Germline trimming cut 7 bases from V and 2 bases from J; bases unmatched to any gene: 4. Germline loops: CDR1 MNHEY, CDR2 SMNVEV (reference sequence). The length of the CDR3 is 14 residues. The CDR3 reads CASNYGGAYNEQFF. CDR3 DNA: TGTGCCAGCAATTACGGGGGGGCCTACAATGAGCAGTTCTTC.

J is TRBJ2-7 and V is TRBV14; D ambiguous. Germline CDR1 and CDR2: SGHDN and FVKESK. V dropped 1 base and J dropped 2 bases, with 9 bases sitting between them. The CDR3 loop spans 14 amino acids. Here the CDR3 reads CASSQGSNPYEQYF. CDR3 in DNA: TGTGCCAGCAGCCAAGGTAGCAACCCCTACGAGCAGTACTTC.

The sample holds one count of this clone. The CDR3 here is CASSLNRDNEQFF. Here the CDR3 DNA reads TGTGCCAGCAGCTTAAATAGGGACAATGAGCAGTTCTTC. The rearrangement joins TRBV7-8 to TRBJ2-1; D is ambiguous. CDR3 length: 13 amino acids. Trimming removed 2 bases at V and 5 bases at J, with 7 bases between. Germline CDR1 reads SGHVS; CDR2 reads FQNEAQ.

The DNA for the CDR3 is TGTGCCAGCAGCCTTGGGACTGAAGCTTTCTTT. The encoded protein is CASSLGTEAFF. V is TRBV6-1 and J is TRBJ1-1; D unresolved. V dropped 6 bases and J dropped 5 bases, with 7 bases sitting between them. The CDR3 covers 11 residues. CDR1 is MNHNS and CDR2 is SASEGT in the germline V gene.

The J gene is TRBJ2-7, the V gene TRBV27, with TRBD2 as a possible D gene (5 bases). Germline V gives CDR1 MNHEY, CDR2 SMNVEV (reference sequence). This CDR3 spans 15 amino acids. Trimming removed 6 bases at V and 0 bases at J, with 15 bases between. DNA for the CDR3: TGTGCCAGCAGGCCGGACTGGATGGACTCCTACGAGCAGTACTTC. Protein: CASRPDWMDSYEQYF.

V gene TRBV2 combines with J gene TRBJ2-5; D gene uncertain. V was pared by 5 bases and J by 5 bases, with 9 bases between. The CDR3 consists of 12 residues. Germline CDR1 and CDR2: SNHLY and FYNNEI. The CDR3 is CASSSTRETQYF. In nucleotides, the CDR3 is TGTGCCAGCAGTTCGACCCGGGAGACCCAGTACTTC. Combining the CDR3 with reference TRBV2 and TRBJ2-5 gives the whole variable domain EPEVTQTPSHQVTQMGQEVILRCVPISNHLYFYWYRQILGQKVEFLVSFYNNEISEKSEIFDDQFSVERPDGSNFTLKIRSTKLEDSAMYFCASSSTRETQYFGPGTRLLVL.

V gene TRBV19 combines with J gene TRBJ2-5; the D gene is possibly TRBD2 (7 bases). CDR1 is LNHDA and CDR2 is SQIVND in the germline V gene (reference sequence). This CDR3 is built from 13 residues. V was clipped by 6 bases and J by 3 bases, with 11 bases between them. The CDR3 DNA reads as TGTGCCAGTAGAAGGGGGGGGGAAGAGACCCAGTACTTC. Translation: CASRRGGEETQYF.

This rearrangement joins TRBV5-1 to TRBJ2-3; D may correspond to TRBD1 or TRBD2 (5 bases each). Trimming left V 2 bases short and J 1 base short, with 11 bases between. CDR1 SGHRS and CDR2 YFSETQ come from the germline V gene. This CDR3 is built from 15 residues. DNA for the CDR3: TGCGCCAGCAGCTTAGCCGGGGCGGGCACAGATACGCAGTATTTT. Amino acids: CASSLAGAGTDTQYF.

The rearrangement links TRBV7-2 to TRBJ1-1, with D possibly being TRBD1 (6 bases). The CDR3 has 12 residues. The V end lost 3 bases, the J end lost 7 bases, and 9 bases lay between the germline ends. Germline loops: CDR1 SGHTA, CDR2 FQGNSA. The CDR3 region has the DNA TGTGCCAGCAGCTTCGGACAGTTTGAAGCTTTCTTT. This codes for CASSFGQFEAFF.

The CDR3 DNA is TGTGCCAGCAGTCCCATAACCTGGGGCTCCTACGAGCAGTACTTC. The encoded protein is CASSPITWGSYEQYF. The chain recombines TRBV27 with TRBJ2-7; D gene ambiguous. Trimming stripped 5 bases from V and 0 bases from J, with 14 bases between. CDR3 length equals 15 residues. Per germline, CDR1 MNHEY and CDR2 SMNVEV (reference sequence).